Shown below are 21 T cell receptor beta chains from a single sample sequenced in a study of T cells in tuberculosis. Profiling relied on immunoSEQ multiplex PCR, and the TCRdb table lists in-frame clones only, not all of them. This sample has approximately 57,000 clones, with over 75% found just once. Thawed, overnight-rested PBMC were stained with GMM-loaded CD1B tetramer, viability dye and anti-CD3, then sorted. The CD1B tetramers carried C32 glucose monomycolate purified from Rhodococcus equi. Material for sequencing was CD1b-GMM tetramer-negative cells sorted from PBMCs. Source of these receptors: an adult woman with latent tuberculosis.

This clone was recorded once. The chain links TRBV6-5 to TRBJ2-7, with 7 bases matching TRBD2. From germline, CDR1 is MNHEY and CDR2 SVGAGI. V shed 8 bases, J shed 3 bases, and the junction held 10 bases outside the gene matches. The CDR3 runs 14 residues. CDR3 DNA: TGTGCCAGCCGCCTATCCGGGACTATCTACGAGCAGTACTTC. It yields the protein CASRLSGTIYEQYF.

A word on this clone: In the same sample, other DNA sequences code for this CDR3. The CDR3 sequence: CASSASTGSNYGYTF. CDR3 nucleotide sequence: TGTGCCAGCAGCGCCTCGACAGGCTCCAACTATGGCTACACCTTC. The rearrangement links TRBV2 to TRBJ1-2, with D possibly matching TRBD1 (6 bases). Germline CDR1 SNHLY, CDR2 FYNNEI. This CDR3 has 15 amino acids. Deletions cut 6 bases from V and 2 bases from J, with 16 bases between. Based on the CDR3 plus reference TRBV2 and TRBJ1-2, the full variable domain is EPEVTQTPSHQVTQMGQEVILRCVPISNHLYFYWYRQILGQKVEFLVSFYNNEISEKSEIFDDQFSVERPDGSNFTLKIRSTKLEDSAMYFCASSASTGSNYGYTFGSGTRLTVV.

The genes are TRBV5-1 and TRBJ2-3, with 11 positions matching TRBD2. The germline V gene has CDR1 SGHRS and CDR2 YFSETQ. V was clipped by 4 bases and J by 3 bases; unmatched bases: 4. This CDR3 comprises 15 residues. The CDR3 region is CASSLLAGVTDTQYF. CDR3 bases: TGCGCCAGCAGCCTACTAGCGGGGGTTACAGATACGCAGTATTTT.

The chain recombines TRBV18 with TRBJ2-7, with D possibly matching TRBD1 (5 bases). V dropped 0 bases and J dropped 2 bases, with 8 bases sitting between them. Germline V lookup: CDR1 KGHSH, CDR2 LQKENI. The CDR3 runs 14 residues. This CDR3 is CASSPPTAPYEQYF. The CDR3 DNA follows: TGTGCCAGCTCACCACCGACAGCGCCCTACGAGCAGTACTTC.

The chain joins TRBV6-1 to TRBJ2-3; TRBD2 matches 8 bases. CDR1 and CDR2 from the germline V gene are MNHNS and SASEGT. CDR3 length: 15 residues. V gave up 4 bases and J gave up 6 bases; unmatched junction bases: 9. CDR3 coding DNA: TGTGCCAGCAGTGCCGGCACGGGAGGGCTGGATACGCAGTATTTT. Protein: CASSAGTGGLDTQYF.

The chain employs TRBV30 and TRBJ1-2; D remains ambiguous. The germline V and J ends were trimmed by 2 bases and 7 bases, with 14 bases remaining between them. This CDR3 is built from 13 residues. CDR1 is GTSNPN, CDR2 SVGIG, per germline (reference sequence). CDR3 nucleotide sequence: TGTGCCTGGAGTCCCTCTAATGGTGGTGGCTACACCTTC. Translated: CAWSPSNGGGYTF.

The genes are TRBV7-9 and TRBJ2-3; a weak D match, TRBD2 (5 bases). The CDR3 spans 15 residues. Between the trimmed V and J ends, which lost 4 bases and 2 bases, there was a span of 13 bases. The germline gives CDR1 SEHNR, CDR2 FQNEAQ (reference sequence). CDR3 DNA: TGTGCCAGCAGCTCTTGGGAGACCCCCACAGATACGCAGTATTTT. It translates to CASSSWETPTDTQYF. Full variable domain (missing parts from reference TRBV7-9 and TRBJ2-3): DTGVSQNPRHKITKRGQNVTFRCDPISEHNRLYWYRQTLGQGPEFLTYFQNEAQLEKSRLLSDRFSAERPKGSFSTLEIQRTEQGDSAMYLCASSSWETPTDTQYFGPGTRLTVL.

The CDR3 DNA is TGCGCCAGCAGCGACCTCGGGGGGATCCCTGGAAACACCATATATTTT. As protein: CASSDLGGIPGNTIYF. This chain uses TRBV10-2 with TRBJ1-3, with D maybe TRBD1 (5 bases). In germline, CDR1 is WSHSY, CDR2 SAAADI. Trimming took off 6 bases at V and 2 bases at J, with 17 bases between the two ends. CDR3 length: 16 residues.

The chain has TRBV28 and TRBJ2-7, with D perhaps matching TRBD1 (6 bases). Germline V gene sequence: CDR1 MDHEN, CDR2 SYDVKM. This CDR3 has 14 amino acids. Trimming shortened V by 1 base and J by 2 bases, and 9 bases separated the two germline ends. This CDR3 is CASSLSDSTYEQYF. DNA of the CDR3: TGTGCCAGCAGTTTATCGGACAGTACCTACGAGCAGTACTTC. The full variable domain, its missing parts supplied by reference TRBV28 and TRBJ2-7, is DVKVTQSSRYLVKRTGEKVFLECVQDMDHENMFWYRQDPGLGLRLIYFSYDVKMKEKGDIPEGYSVSREKKERFSLILESASTNQTSMYLCASSLSDSTYEQYFGPGTRLTVT.

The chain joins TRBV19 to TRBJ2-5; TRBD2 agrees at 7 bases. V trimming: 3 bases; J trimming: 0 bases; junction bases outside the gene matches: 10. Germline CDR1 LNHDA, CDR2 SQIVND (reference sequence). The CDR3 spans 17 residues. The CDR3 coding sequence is TGTGCCAGTAGTATCGGGCTAGCGGTCCCGTACCAAGAGACCCAGTACTTC. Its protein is CASSIGLAVPYQETQYF. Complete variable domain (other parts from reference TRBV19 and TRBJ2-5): DGGITQSPKYLFRKEGQNVTLSCEQNLNHDAMYWYRQDPGQGLRLIYYSQIVNDFQKGDIAEGYSVSREKKESFPLTVTSAQKNPTAFYLCASSIGLAVPYQETQYFGPGTRLLVL.

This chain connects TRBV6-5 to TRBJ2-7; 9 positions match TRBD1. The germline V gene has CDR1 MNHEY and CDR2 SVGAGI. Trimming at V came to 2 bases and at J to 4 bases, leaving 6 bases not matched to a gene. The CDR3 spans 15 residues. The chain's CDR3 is CASSYLQGAGYEQYF. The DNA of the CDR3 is TGTGCCAGCAGTTACCTACAGGGGGCGGGTTACGAGCAGTACTTC.

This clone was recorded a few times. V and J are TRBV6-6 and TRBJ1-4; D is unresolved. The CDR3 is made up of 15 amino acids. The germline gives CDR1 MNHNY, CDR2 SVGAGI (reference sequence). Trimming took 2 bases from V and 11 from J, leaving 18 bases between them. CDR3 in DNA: TGTGCCAGCAGTTACCGGCCGGACTGGGAAACGAAACTGTTTTTT. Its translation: CASSYRPDWETKLFF.

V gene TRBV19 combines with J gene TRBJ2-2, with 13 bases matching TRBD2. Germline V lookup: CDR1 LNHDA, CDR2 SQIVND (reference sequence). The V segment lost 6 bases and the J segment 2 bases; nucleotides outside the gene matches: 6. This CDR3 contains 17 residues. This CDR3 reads CASRPRLAGGNTGELFF. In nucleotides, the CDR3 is TGTGCCAGTAGGCCCCGACTAGCGGGAGGAAACACCGGGGAGCTGTTTTTT.

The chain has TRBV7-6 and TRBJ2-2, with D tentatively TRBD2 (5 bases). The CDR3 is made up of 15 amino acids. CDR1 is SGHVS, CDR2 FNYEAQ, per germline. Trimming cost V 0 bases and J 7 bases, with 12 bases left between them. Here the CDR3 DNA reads TGTGCCAGCAGCTTAGCGGTCGGGGAAAACGGGGAGCTGTTTTTT. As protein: CASSLAVGENGELFF.

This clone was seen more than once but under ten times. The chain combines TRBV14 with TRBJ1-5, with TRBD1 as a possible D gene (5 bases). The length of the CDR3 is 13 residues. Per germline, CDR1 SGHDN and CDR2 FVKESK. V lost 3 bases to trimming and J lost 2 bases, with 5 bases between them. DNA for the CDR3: TGTGCCAGCAGCCAGACAGGCAATCAGCCCCAGCATTTT. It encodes CASSQTGNQPQHF.

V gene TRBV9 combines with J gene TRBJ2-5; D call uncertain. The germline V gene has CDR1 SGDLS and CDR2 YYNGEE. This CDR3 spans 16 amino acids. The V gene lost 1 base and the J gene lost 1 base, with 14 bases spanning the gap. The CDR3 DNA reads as TGTGCCAGCAGCGTAATCTCTGGCCCTCCCCAAGAGACCCAGTACTTC. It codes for CASSVISGPPQETQYF.

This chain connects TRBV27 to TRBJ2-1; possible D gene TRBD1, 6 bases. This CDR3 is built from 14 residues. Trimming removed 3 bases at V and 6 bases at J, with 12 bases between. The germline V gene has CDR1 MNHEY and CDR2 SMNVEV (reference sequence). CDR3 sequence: CASSFQGSANEQFF. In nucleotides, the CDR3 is TGTGCCAGCAGTTTCCAGGGGTCGGCCAATGAGCAGTTCTTC.

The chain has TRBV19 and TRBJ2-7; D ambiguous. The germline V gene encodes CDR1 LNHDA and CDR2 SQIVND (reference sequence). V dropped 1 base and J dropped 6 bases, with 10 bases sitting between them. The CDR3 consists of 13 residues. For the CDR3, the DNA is TGTGCCAGTAGTATAGCCAGGCCCTCCGAGCAGTACTTC. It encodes CASSIARPSEQYF.

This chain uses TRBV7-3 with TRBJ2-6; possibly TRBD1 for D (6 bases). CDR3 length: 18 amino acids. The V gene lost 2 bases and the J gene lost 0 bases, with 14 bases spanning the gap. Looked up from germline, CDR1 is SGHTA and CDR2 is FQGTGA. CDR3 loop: CASSLEDSPLSGANVLTF. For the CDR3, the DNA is TGTGCCAGCAGCTTAGAGGACAGTCCCCTCTCTGGGGCCAACGTCCTGACTTTC.

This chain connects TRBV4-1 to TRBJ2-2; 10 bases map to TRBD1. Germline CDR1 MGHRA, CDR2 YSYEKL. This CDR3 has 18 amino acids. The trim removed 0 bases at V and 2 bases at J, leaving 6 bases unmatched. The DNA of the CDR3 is TGCGCCAGCAGCCAAGAGACGGACAGGGGGATAAACACCGGGGAGCTGTTTTTT. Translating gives CASSQETDRGINTGELFF.

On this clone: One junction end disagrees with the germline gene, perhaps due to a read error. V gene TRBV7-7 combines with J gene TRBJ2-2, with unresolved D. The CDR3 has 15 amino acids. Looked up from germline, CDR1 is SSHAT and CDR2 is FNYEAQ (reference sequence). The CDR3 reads CASSESTENTGELFF. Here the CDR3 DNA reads TGTGCTAGCAGCGAAAGCACAGAGAACACCGGGGAGCTGTTTTTT.